The present T cell receptor beta chain was sequenced within a study of T cell clones after liver transplantation. Study context: Graft-donor-reactive sequences were compared with third-party-reactive TCRbeta sequences from pre-transplant mixed lymphocyte reactions.

Generated by immunoSEQ multiplex PCR, the TCRdb table keeps only in-frame clones and is missing some. The data hold 50,000 or so clones, with about 69% observed a single time. This CDR3 spans 16 amino acids. Per the germline V gene, CDR1 is SGHVS and CDR2 is FNYEAQ. V shed 5 bases and J 0 bases; nucleotides not matched to a gene: 8. Sequences were derived from CD4+ T cells from blood, sampled roughly 55 months after liver transplant. This chain uses TRBV7-6 with TRBJ2-3, with 7 bases that match TRBD2. The sequence derives from a human patient who received a liver transplant. Some T cells here may be from the graft donor. The CDR3: CASSLGGRPSTDTQYF. The CDR3 coding sequence is TGTGCCAGCAGCCTCGGGGGGAGGCCTAGCACAGATACGCAGTATTTT. Using reference TRBV7-6 and TRBJ2-3 for the parts outside the CDR3, the full variable domain is GAGVSQSPRYKVTKRGQDVALRCDPISGHVSLYWYRQALGQGPEFLTYFNYEAQQDKSGLPNDRFSAERPEGSISTLTIQRTEQRDSAMYRCASSLGGRPSTDTQYFGPGTRLTVL.